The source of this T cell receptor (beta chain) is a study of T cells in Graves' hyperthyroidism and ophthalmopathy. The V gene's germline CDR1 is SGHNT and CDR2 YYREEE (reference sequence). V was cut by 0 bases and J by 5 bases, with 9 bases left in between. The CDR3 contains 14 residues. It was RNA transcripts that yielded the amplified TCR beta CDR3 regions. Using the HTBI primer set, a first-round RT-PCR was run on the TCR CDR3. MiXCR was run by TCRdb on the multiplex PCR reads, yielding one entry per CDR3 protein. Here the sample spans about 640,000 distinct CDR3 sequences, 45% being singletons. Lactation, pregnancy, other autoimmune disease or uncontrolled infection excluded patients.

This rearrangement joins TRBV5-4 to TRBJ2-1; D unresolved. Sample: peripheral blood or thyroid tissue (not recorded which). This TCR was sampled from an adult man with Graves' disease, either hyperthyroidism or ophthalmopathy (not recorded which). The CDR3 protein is CASSLGLPDNEQFF. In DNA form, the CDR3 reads TGTGCCAGCAGCTTGGGGCTTCCCGACAATGAGCAGTTCTTC.